Shown below are 6 T cell receptor beta chains from a single sample sequenced in a study of T cells in Graves' hyperthyroidism and ophthalmopathy (dated by TCRdb to between 2018 and 2021). Receptors were amplified or captured by multiplex PCR. TCRdb names Illumina HiSeq 2000 as the instrument used. Amplification of TCR beta CDR3 regions was carried out from RNA transcripts. The TCR CDR3 was subjected to a first round of RT-PCR using the HTBI primer set and the Qiagen OneStep RT-PCR kit. Clones were called with MiXCR by TCRdb after fastp trimmed the public reads at Q25, and only in-frame beta chains were retained. For every CDR3 protein sequence, its rows merge into one entry that carries the most common genes and DNA. The sample table contains roughly 500,000 distinct CDR3 sequences; only one count was recorded for approximately 25% of them. Together, the top ten hold 10% to 12% of the sample. Specimen: blood. The receptors were gathered from a woman in her 30s with Graves' ophthalmopathy.

This clonotype was recorded a few times. The junction departs from germline at one end; a sequencing error may be responsible. The V call is TRBV29-1, the J call TRBJ2-5, with D unresolved. CDR3 length: 10 amino acids. Germline-derived CDR1 and CDR2 are SQVTM and ANQGSEA. CDR3: CGVVGETQYF. The CDR3 DNA follows: TGCGGCGTTGTCGGGGAGACCCAGTACTTC.

This clonotype came up a few times. A much larger clone lies one base from this, so it may be a read error. The gene calls are TRBV2 and TRBJ2-7, with 12 bases lining up with TRBD2. Germline CDR1 reads SNHLY; CDR2 reads FYNNEI. Trimming took 5 bases from V and 4 from J; bases not matched to a gene: 3. CDR3 size: 14 residues. The CDR3 bases are TGTGCCAGCAGTAAAGGACTAGCGGGGTACGAGCAGTACTTC. Its protein is CASSKGLAGYEQYF.

This clonotype showed up just a few times. CDR3 amino acids: CSARPPGGLAYGYTF. Here the CDR3 DNA reads TGCAGTGCTAGGCCTCCAGGGGGGCTCGCCTATGGCTACACCTTC. This chain joins TRBV20-1 and TRBJ1-2; TRBD1 matches at 7 bases. The CDR3 sequence is 15 residues long. J was trimmed by 4 bases and V by 3 bases; bases with no gene match: 11. CDR1 DFQATT and CDR2 SNEGSKA come from the germline V gene (reference sequence).

The table lists this clonotype with many counts. The chain recombines TRBV6-5 with TRBJ1-2, with TRBD1 as a possible D gene (5 bases). Trimming cost V 0 bases and J 4 bases, with 12 bases left between them. This CDR3 is 15 amino acids long. CDR1 and CDR2 (germline): MNHEY, SVGAGI. In DNA, the CDR3 is TGTGCCAGCAGTTACTCAGTAGGGGACTTCTATGGCTACACCTTC. This gives the protein CASSYSVGDFYGYTF.

This clonotype showed up many times. The chain links TRBV20-1 to TRBJ2-4; perhaps TRBD2 as D (5 bases). This CDR3 region has 11 residues. The germline V gene encodes CDR1 DFQATT and CDR2 SNEGSKA (reference sequence). Trimming took off 6 bases at V and 8 bases at J, with 11 bases between the two ends. CDR3 sequence reads: CSARTGDIQYF. The CDR3 bases are TGCAGTGCCAGGACTGGGGACATTCAGTACTTC.

This clonotype was observed many times. The rearrangement links TRBV12-3 or TRBV12-4 to TRBJ1-2, with a tentative D call TRBD1 (6 bases). Trimming removed 6 bases from V and 8 bases from J, with 22 bases in between. CDR3 length: 15 amino acids. The CDR3 here is CASSWEGGAAWGYTF. The CDR3 coding sequence is TGTGCCAGCAGCTGGGAGGGGGGCGCAGCTTGGGGCTACACCTTC.